In this sample, the clone carrying this TCR beta chain turned up a few times. TCRdb called the 5' RACE reads again in MiXCR, with one record for every CDR3 protein. Among roughly 51,000 distinct CDR3 sequences, roughly 7.8% were seen once, and the ten largest hold over 9.5%. This entry is derived from a study of early T cells in non-severe SARS-CoV-2 infection. CDR1 is SNHLY and CDR2 is FYNNEI in the germline V gene. Trimming took off 3 bases at V and 8 bases at J, with 5 bases between the two ends. This CDR3 contains 11 residues. The sequence derives from an adult who was a healthcare worker with PCR-confirmed SARS-CoV-2 infection or an uninfected control (not recorded which). This sample comprised whole blood, obtained at baseline. This chain uses TRBV2 with TRBJ2-1; D uncertain. This CDR3 is CASSDRYEQFF. The CDR3 DNA is TGTGCCAGCAGTGATAGGTATGAGCAGTTCTTC.